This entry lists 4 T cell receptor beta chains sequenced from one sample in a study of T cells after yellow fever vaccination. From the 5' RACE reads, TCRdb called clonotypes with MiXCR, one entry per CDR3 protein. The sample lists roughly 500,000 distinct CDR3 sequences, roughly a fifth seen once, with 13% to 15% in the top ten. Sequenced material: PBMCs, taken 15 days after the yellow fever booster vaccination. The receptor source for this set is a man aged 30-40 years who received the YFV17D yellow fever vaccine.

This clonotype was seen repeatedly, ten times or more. CDR3 loop: CASSETDLHKTDTQYF. The CDR3 coding sequence is TGTGCCAGCAGCGAAACTGACCTACACAAAACAGATACGCAGTATTTT. The chain employs TRBV7-8 and TRBJ2-3; D is unclear. The V end was cut by 5 bases, the J end by 3 bases, with 18 bases between. Looked up from germline, CDR1 is SGHVS and CDR2 is FQNEAQ. This CDR3 comprises 16 residues.

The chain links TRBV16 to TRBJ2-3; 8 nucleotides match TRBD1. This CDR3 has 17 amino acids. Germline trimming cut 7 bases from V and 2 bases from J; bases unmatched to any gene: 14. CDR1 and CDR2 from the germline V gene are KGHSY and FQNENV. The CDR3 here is CASMPLTGQGDTDTQYF. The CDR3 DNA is TGTGCCAGCATGCCTCTTACCGGACAGGGAGACACAGATACGCAGTATTTT. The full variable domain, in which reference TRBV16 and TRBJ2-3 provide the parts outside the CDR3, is GEEVAQTPKHLVRGEGQKAKLYCAPIKGHSYVFWYQQVLKNEFKFLISFQNENVFDETGMPKERFSAKCLPNSPCSLEIQATKLEDSAVYFCASMPLTGQGDTDTQYFGPGTRLTVL.

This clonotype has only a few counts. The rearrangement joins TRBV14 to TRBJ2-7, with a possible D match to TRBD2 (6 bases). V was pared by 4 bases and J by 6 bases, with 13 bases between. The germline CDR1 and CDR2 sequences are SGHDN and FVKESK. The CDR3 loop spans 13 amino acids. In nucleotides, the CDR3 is TGTGCCAGCAGCCGAATGGAGGGGCTCGAGCAGTACTTC. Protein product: CASSRMEGLEQYF.

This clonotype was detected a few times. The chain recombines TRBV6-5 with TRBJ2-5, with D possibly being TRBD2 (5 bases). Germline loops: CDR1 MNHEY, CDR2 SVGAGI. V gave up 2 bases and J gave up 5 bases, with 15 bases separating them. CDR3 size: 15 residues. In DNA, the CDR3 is TGTGCCAGCAGTTACACTAGTTCGTTATTGGAGACCCAGTACTTC. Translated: CASSYTSSLLETQYF.